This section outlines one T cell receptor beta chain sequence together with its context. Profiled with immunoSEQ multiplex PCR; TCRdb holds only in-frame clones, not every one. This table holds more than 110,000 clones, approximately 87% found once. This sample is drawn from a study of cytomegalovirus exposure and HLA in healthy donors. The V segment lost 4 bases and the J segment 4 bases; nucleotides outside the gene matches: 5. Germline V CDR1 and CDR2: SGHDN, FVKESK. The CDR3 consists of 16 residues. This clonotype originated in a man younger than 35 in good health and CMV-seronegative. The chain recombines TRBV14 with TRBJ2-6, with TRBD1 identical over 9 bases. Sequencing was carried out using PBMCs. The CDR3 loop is CASSLQGAYGANVLTF. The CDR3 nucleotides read TGTGCCAGCAGCCTACAGGGGGCTTACGGGGCCAACGTCCTGACTTTC.